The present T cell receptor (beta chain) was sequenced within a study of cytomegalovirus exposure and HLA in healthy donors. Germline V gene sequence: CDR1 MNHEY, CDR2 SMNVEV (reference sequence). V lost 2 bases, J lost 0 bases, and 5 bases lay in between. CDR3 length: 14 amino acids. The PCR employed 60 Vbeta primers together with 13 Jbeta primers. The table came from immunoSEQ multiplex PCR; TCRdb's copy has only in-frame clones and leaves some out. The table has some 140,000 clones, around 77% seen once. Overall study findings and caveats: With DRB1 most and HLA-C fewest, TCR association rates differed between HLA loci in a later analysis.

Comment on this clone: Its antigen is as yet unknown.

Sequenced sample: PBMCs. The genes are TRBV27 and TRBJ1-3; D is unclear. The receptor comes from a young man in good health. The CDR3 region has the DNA TGTGCCAGCAGTTTAGCGAGCTCTGGAAACACCATATATTTT. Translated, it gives CASSLASSGNTIYF.